The T cell receptor (beta chain) described here comes from a study of CD8 T cells in acute hepatitis C reinfection. Overall study results and limits: Acute resolver, follow-up resolver and acute chronic samples had similar high diversity.

Trimming stripped 6 bases from V and 5 bases from J, with 8 bases between. Germline lookup yields CDR1 SNHLY and CDR2 FYNNEI. CDR3 size: 12 residues. Time point of the sample: naive CD8 control sorted from an acute-time-point sample. This clone has only a few counts. The antigen is not known. The repertoire was sequenced with immunoSEQ multiplex PCR; TCRdb's copy has only in-frame clones and lacks some. The sample consists of tens of thousands of clones, approximately 85% of them appearing once. Sequencing was done on a sample of naive CD8+ T cells from PBMCs. This sequence originates from a woman aged 18-29 years who spontaneously cleared hepatitis C infection. The genes are TRBV2 and TRBJ2-1; D remains ambiguous. CDR3 region: CASRFSHNEQFF. Written as DNA, the CDR3 is TGTGCCAGCAGGTTTAGCCACAATGAGCAGTTCTTC. The full variable domain, with the rest looked up from reference TRBV2 and TRBJ2-1, is EPEVTQTPSHQVTQMGQEVILRCVPISNHLYFYWYRQILGQKVEFLVSFYNNEISEKSEIFDDQFSVERPDGSNFTLKIRSTKLEDSAMYFCASRFSHNEQFFGPGTRLTVL.